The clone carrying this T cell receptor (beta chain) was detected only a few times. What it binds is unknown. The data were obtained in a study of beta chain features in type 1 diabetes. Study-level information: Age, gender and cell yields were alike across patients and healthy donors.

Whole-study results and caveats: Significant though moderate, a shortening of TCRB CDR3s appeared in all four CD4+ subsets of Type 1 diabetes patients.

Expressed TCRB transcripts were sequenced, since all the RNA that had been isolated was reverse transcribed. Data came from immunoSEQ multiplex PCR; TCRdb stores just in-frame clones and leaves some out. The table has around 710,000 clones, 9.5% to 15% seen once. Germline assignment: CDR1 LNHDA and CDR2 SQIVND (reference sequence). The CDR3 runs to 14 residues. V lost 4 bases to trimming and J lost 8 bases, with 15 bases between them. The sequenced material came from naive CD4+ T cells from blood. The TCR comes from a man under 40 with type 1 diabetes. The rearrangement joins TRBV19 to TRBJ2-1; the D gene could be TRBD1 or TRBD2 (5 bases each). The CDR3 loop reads CASSTTTGTHEQFF. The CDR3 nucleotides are TGTGCCAGTAGTACCACCACGGGGACCCATGAGCAGTTCTTC.